This TCR beta chain was found in a study of T cells in Graves' hyperthyroidism and ophthalmopathy. The CDR3 totals 12 residues. Trimming took off 1 base at V and 8 bases at J, with 6 bases between the two ends. Germline CDR1 reads SEHNR; CDR2 reads FQNEAQ (reference sequence). From RNA transcripts, TCR beta CDR3 regions were amplified. In the first-round RT-PCR of the TCR CDR3, the HTBI primer set was used. TCRdb re-called the multiplex PCR reads with MiXCR, one entry per CDR3 protein. The table lists 300,000 to 500,000 distinct CDR3 sequences, about 15% of them singletons. The rearrangement uses TRBV7-9 and TRBJ1-3; the D is unclear. The origin of this receptor is a woman aged 25-40 years with Graves' hyperthyroidism. Sequenced: blood. CDR3: CASSLEDHTIYF. CDR3 nucleotide sequence: TGTGCCAGCAGCTTAGAGGACCACACCATATATTTT.